Listed below are T cell receptor beta chains from one sample, sequenced in a study of T cell clones after liver transplantation. The table came from immunoSEQ multiplex PCR; TCRdb's copy has only in-frame clones and leaves some out. Among some 45,000 clones listed, approximately 86% were seen once. The source material was CD4+ T cells from blood, sampled 24 months after liver transplant. These receptors originate from a human patient who received a liver transplant. The graft donor may be the source of some T cells. The conserved cysteine and the conserved F or W are not part of the CDR3 here. Fields, in order: J gene, CDR3 length, clone size, V gene, CDR3 protein. Part of the rows lack a size; the others show once, few, many or a class for expanded clones.

>TRBJ2-2|14|NA|TRBV7-2
ASSSNRGRLAGELF
>TRBJ2-3|9|NA|TRBV30
AWNQADTQY
>TRBJ2-7|12|NA|TRBV5-4
ASSLEGEFYEQY
>TRBJ1-1|14|NA|TRBV14
ASSQVQGFLSTEAF
>TRBJ1-3|15|NA|TRBV2
ASSGRTGIISGNTIY
>TRBJ1-4|12|few|TRBV29-1
SVEWRHLNEKLF
>TRBJ2-7|8|NA|TRBV7-2
ATGTVEQY
>TRBJ2-3|13|NA|TRBV7-2
ASSFGSRQVDTQY
>TRBJ2-2|9|NA|TRBV29-1
SVGDTGELF
>TRBJ1-1|14|NA|TRBV18
ASSPAQGGPTTEAF
>TRBJ2-1|17|NA|TRBV27
ASSRDSTGSSGRDNEQF
>TRBJ1-2|9|NA|TRBV30
AWSANYGYT
>TRBJ2-2|13|NA|TRBV27
ASSRGQSNTGKLF
>TRBJ2-3|13|once|TRBV18
ASSPTLAGTDTQY
>TRBJ2-2|14|NA|TRBV4-1
ASSQDVGQGTGELF
>TRBJ2-1|11|NA|TRBV7-2
ASSLKGVNEQF
>TRBJ1-4|11|NA|TRBV13
ASKKVMNEKLF
>TRBJ1-5|8|NA|TRBV30
ARGVQPQH
>TRBJ2-7|13|NA|TRBV6-5
ASSLLGGSTGEQY
>TRBJ2-1|14|NA|TRBV9
ASSAFPRGLLNEQF
>TRBJ2-3|14|NA|TRBV18
ASSITSVAGAATQY
>TRBJ1-2|12|NA|TRBV18
ASSPRELNYGYT
>TRBJ1-4|11|NA|TRBV7-6
ASNKNLNEKLF
>NA|16|NA|TRBV28
ASGAIGQGSSLSREQY
>TRBJ2-7|13|NA|TRBV6-1
ASSRTGTGGGEQY
>TRBJ1-1|11|NA|TRBV5-1
ASSQPGRTEAF
>TRBJ1-4|9|once|TRBV28
ASRDYEKLF
>TRBJ2-2|13|NA|TRBV9
ASSVEVRTDGELF
>TRBJ2-2|15|NA|TRBV28
ASSLVGTSGNTGELF
>TRBJ1-1|11|NA|TRBV5-1
ASSSVSDTEAF
>TRBJ2-3|11|NA|TRBV27
ASTDRLTDTQY
>TRBJ1-2|12|few|TRBV5-1
ASSLERLENGYT
>TRBJ2-1|14|NA|TRBV9
ASSVMTSGGYNEQF
>TRBJ1-6|13|NA|TRBV7-2
ASRRRSPVDSPLH
>TRBJ2-2|12|NA|TRBV11-3
ASSLASNTGELF
>TRBJ2-2|14|NA|TRBV5-1
ASSFGGGTNTGELF
>TRBJ2-4|15|NA|TRBV4-1
ASSLYLGAGTKNIQY
>TRBJ2-1|13|NA|TRBV27
ASSADRGYYNEQF
>TRBJ2-3|15|NA|TRBV4-2
ASSRGEPALSSDTQY
>TRBJ1-1|15|NA|TRBV7-6
ASSWGREADRNTEAF
>TRBJ2-3|11|NA|TRBV6-6
ASTSGSTDTQY
>TRBJ1-1|11|once|TRBV6-1
ASLPTGFTEAF
>TRBJ2-2|15|once|TRBV5-1
ASSLGAGTGNTGELF
>TRBJ2-3|13|NA|TRBV6-5
ASSTNGDRTDTQY
>TRBJ2-2|16|NA|TRBV7-8
ASSLRDGTGVWTGELF
>TRBJ1-1|13|NA|TRBV5-1
ASSKDTQRLAEAF
>TRBJ2-1|13|NA|TRBV7-3
ASREWTSGRDEQF
>TRBJ1-2|10|NA|TRBV9
ASSARESGYT
>TRBJ1-1|12|NA|TRBV7-2
ASSLGAGATEAF
>TRBJ2-4|12|NA|TRBV19
ASRGGVAKNIQY